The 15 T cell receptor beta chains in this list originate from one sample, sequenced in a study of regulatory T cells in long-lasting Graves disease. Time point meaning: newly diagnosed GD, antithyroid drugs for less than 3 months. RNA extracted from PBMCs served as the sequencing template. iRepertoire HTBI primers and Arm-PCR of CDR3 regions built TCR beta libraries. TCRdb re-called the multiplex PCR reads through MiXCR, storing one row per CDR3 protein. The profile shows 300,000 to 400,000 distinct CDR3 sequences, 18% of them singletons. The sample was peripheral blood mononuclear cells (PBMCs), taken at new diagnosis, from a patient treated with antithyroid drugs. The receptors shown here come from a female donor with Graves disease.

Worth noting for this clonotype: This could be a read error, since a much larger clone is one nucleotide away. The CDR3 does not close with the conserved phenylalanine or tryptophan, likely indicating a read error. In DNA, the CDR3 is TGCAGTGCGGCTGGAGGAGTTAGGGAGACCCAGTACTTG. It is translated as CSAAGGVRETQYL. The rearrangement uses TRBV20-1 and TRBJ2-1, with D possibly TRBD2 on 5 matching bases. Near its end, the DNA agrees better with TRBJ2-5, so the J call may be wrong. The CDR3 has 13 amino acids. The V gene's germline CDR1 is DFQATT and CDR2 SNEGSKA (reference sequence).

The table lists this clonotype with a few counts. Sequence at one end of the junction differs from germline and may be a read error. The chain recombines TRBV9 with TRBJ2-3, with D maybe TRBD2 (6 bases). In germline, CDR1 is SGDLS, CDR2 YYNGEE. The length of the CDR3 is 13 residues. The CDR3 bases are TGTGCCAGCAGCGTAGCTACGGGAGATCCGCAGTATTTT. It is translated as CASSVATGDPQYF.

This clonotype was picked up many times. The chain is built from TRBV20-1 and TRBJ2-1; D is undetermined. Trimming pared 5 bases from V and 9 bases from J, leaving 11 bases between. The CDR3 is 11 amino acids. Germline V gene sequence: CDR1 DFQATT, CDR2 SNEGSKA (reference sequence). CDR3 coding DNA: TGCAGTGCTGTGTTCTTGGTTGAGCAGTTCTTC. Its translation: CSAVFLVEQFF.

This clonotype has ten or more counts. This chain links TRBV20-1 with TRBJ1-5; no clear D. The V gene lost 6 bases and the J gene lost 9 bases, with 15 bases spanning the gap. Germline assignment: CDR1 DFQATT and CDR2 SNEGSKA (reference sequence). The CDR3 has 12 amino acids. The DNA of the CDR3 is TGCAGTGCGGGCGACTCGTTGCTGCCCCAGCATTTT. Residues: CSAGDSLLPQHF.

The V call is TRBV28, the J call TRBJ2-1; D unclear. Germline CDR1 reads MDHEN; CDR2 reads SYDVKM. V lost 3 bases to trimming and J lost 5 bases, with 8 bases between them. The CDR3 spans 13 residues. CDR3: CASSFLLDNEQFF. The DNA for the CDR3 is TGTGCCAGCAGTTTCTTACTCGACAATGAGCAGTTCTTC.

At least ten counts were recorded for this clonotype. CDR3 sequence: CASSTTSGSNEQFF. DNA for the CDR3: TGTGCCAGCAGCACGACTAGCGGGAGCAATGAGCAGTTCTTC. This chain links TRBV13 with TRBJ2-5, with TRBD2 matching 12 bases. Gene TRBJ2-1 matches the end of the DNA better, so the J call may be wrong. The CDR3 loop spans 14 amino acids. Germline values: CDR1 PRHDT, CDR2 FYEKMQ (reference sequence).

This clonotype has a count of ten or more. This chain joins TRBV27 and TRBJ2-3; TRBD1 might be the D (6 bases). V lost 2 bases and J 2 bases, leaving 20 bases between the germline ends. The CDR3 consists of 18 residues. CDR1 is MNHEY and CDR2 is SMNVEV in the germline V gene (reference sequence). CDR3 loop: CASSLTPDSQVPTDTQYF. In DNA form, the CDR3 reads TGTGCCAGCAGTTTAACTCCGGACAGTCAAGTTCCCACAGATACGCAGTATTTT.

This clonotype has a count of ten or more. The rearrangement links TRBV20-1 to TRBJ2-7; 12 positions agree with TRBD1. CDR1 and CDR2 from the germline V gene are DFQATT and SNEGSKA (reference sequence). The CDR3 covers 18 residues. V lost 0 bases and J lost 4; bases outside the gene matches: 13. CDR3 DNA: TGCAGTGCTAGAGATCGGGAGGCCCCGGGACAGGGGGCGTACGAGCAGTACTTC. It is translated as CSARDREAPGQGAYEQYF.

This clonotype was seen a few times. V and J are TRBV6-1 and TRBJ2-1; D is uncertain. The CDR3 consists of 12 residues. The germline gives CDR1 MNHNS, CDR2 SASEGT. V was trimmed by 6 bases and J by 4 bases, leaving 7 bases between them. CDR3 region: CASSKLYNEQFF. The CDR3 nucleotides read TGTGCCAGCAGCAAGCTATACAATGAGCAGTTCTTC.

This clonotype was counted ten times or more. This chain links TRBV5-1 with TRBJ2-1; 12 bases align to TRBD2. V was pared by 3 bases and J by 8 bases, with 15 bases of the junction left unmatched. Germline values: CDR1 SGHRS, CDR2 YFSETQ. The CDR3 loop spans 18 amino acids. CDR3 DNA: TGCGCCAGCAGCTGGGGACTCCCGACTAGCGGGAGATTCGATGAGCAGTTCTTC. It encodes CASSWGLPTSGRFDEQFF. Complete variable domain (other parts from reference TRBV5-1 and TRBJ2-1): KAGVTQTPRYLIKTRGQQVTLSCSPISGHRSVSWYQQTPGQGLQFLFEYFSETQRNKGNFPGRFSGRQFSNSRSEMNVSTLELGDSALYLCASSWGLPTSGRFDEQFFGPGTRLTVL.

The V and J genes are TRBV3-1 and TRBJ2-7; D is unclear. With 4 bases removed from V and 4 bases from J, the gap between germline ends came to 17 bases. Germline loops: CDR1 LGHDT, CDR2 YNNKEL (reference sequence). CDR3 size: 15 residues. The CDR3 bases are TGTGCCAGCAGCCGCGAGCACCGCCCTTATTACGAGCAGTACTTC. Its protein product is CASSREHRPYYEQYF.

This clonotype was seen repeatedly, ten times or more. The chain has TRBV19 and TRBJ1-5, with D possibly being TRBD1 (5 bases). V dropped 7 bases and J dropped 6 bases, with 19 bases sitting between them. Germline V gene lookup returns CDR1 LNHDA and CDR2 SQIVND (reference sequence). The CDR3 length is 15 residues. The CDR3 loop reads CASTVSGGTGQPQHF. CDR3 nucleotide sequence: TGTGCCAGTACAGTGTCAGGCGGGACGGGTCAGCCCCAGCATTTT.

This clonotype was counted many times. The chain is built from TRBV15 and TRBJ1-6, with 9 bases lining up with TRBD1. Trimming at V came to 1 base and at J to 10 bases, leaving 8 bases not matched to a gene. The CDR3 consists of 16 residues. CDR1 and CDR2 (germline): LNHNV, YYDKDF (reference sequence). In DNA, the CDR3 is TGTGCCACCAGCAGAGCCTCCGGGACAGGGTACTCACCCCTCCACTTT. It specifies CATSRASGTGYSPLHF.

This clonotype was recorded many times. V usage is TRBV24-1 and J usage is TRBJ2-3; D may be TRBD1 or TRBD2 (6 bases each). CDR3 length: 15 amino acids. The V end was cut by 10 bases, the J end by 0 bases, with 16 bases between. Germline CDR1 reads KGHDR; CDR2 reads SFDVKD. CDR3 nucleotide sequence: TGTGCCACGCGAGCTCAGGGGACTAGCACAGATACGCAGTATTTT. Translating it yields CATRAQGTSTDTQYF.

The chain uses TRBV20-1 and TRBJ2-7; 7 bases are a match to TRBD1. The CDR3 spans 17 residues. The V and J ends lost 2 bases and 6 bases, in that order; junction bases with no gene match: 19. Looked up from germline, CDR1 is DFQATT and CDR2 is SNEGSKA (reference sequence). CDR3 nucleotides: TGCAGTGCTAGAAACCCGTTAACCGGGACAGACACAGGCGAGCAGTACTTC. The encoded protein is CSARNPLTGTDTGEQYF.